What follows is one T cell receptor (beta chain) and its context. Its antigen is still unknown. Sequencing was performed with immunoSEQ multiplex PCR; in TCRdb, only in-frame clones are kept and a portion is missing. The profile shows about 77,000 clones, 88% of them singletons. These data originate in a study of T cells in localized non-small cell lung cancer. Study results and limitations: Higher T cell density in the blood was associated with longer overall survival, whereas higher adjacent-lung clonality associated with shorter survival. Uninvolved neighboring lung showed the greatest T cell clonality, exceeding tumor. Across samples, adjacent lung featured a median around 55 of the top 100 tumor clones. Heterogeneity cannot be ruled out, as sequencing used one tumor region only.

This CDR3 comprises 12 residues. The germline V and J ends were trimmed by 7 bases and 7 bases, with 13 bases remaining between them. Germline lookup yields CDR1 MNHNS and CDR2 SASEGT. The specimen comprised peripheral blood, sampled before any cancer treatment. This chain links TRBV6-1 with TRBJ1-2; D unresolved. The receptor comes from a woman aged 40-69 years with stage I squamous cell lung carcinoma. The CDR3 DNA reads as TGTGCCAGCACAGAGACCTCGGGTGGCTACACCTTC. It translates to CASTETSGGYTF.